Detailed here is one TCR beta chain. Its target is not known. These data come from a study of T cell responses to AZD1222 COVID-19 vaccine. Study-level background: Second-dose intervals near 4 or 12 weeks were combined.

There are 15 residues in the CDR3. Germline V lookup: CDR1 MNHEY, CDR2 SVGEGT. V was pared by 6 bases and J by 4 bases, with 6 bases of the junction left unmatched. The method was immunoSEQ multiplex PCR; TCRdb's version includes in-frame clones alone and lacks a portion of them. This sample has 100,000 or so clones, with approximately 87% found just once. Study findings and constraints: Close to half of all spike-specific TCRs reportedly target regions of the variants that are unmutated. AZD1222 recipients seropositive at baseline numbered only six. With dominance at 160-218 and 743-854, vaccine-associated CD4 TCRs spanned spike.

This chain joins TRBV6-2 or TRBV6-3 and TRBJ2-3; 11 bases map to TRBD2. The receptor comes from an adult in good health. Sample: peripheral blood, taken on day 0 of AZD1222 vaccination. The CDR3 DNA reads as TGTGCCAGCAGCTATAGCGGGGGGGCTCCAGATACGCAGTATTTT. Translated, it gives CASSYSGGAPDTQYF.